Listed here are 8 T cell receptor beta chains from one sample, sequenced in a study of blood T cell repertoires in COVID-19. Data came from immunoSEQ multiplex PCR; TCRdb stores just in-frame clones and leaves some out. The sample carries more than 35,000 clones, about nine tenths recorded once. Sequenced sample: peripheral blood. These receptors were collected from a human donor in a cohort sampled during active COVID-19.

V usage is TRBV10-3 and J usage is TRBJ2-7; 8 bases are a match to TRBD2. The CDR3 covers 14 residues. The germline gives CDR1 ENHRY, CDR2 SYGVKD. V dropped 4 bases and J dropped 0; count of bases not matched to a gene: 2. CDR3 loop: CAISVGTSSYEQYF. The CDR3 DNA is TGTGCCATCAGTGTAGGGACTAGCTCCTACGAGCAGTACTTC.

This clone occurred a few times. The chain carries TRBV14 and TRBJ2-1; D not resolved. Germline CDR1 and CDR2: SGHDN and FVKESK. Trimming pared 6 bases from V and 5 bases from J, leaving 23 bases between. The CDR3 consists of 17 residues. The CDR3 DNA follows: TGTGCCAGCAGTCCATCCCTTACTCGAGCTAGGAACAATGAGCAGTTCTTC. Its translation is CASSPSLTRARNNEQFF.

The chain carries TRBV5-4 and TRBJ1-2; 7 bases map to TRBD1. Per germline, CDR1 SGHNT and CDR2 YYREEE (reference sequence). The CDR3 has 14 amino acids. J gave up 1 base and V 3 bases, and 3 bases lay outside the gene matches. The DNA of the CDR3 is TGTGCCAGCAGCTCGGGACAGATTAACTATGGCTACACCTTC. It encodes CASSSGQINYGYTF.

This sequence joins TRBV27 and TRBJ1-2; D not resolved. The CDR3 is made up of 13 amino acids. Germline lookup yields CDR1 MNHEY and CDR2 SMNVEV (reference sequence). The V end was cut by 8 bases, the J end by 4 bases, with 14 bases between. The DNA of the CDR3 is TGTGCCAGCCGCGAGCTAGGGAGCTATGGCTACACCTTC. Translation: CASRELGSYGYTF.

The chain combines TRBV11-2 with TRBJ2-7; 7 positions agree with TRBD2. The CDR3 covers 13 residues. The germline CDR1 and CDR2 sequences are SGHAT and FQNNGV. Trimming removed 4 bases from V and 8 bases from J; junction bases left unmatched: 8. The CDR3 DNA sequence: TGTGCCAGCAGCTCCCGGACTAGTCTACAGCAGTACTTC. This gives the protein CASSSRTSLQQYF.

The table lists this clone with a count of one. The genes are TRBV30 and TRBJ2-7, with 7 nucleotides matching TRBD2. Per the germline V gene, CDR1 is GTSNPN and CDR2 is SVGIG (reference sequence). The trim removed 0 bases at V and 5 bases at J, leaving 7 bases unmatched. The CDR3 extends over 14 amino acids. For the CDR3, the DNA is TGTGCCTGGAGTGTGGGTGGGAGGGGCAACGAGCAGTACTTC. It yields the protein CAWSVGGRGNEQYF.

V is TRBV18 and J is TRBJ1-1; possibly TRBD1 for D (6 bases). V gave up 2 bases and J gave up 1 base, with 11 bases separating them. Germline CDR1 reads KGHSH; CDR2 reads LQKENI. The CDR3 runs to 15 residues. This CDR3 reads CASSPTQGRNTEAFF. The CDR3 nucleotides are TGTGCCAGCTCACCAACGCAGGGGAGGAACACTGAAGCTTTCTTT.

J is TRBJ2-7 and V is TRBV6-5; 8 nucleotides match TRBD2. The germline CDR1 and CDR2 sequences are MNHEY and SVGAGI. J gave up 3 bases and V 6 bases, and 7 bases lay outside the gene matches. The CDR3 covers 14 residues. CDR3 coding DNA: TGTGCCAGCAGCGGGGGGGGGTCCTTCTACGAGCAGTACTTC. It codes for CASSGGGSFYEQYF.